This TCR beta chain originates from a study of CD8 T cells in ankylosing spondylitis. This clonotype was seen a few times. What it binds is not known. Germline CDR1 is LNHNV and CDR2 is YYDKDF (reference sequence). V lost 0 bases and J lost 1, with 10 bases in between. This CDR3 has 15 amino acids. Study-level points and caveats: Significantly higher representation of disease-linked clones was reported for matched ankylosing spondylitis synovial fluid. The study identified a TCR beta motif of under 10 highly homologous variants that appeared characteristic of ankylosing spondylitis blood.

One entry per CDR3 protein results from TCRdb running MiXCR on the 5' RACE reads. The sample consists of approximately 39,000 distinct CDR3 sequences, around 15% of them appearing once. The sample consisted of synovial fluid, either unsorted or a sorted T cell fraction (not recorded which). The rearrangement joins TRBV15 to TRBJ2-7; D gene unclear. The clonotype comes from a male donor with ankylosing spondylitis. CDR3 sequence reads: CATSREWRSSYEQYF. DNA of the CDR3: TGTGCCACCAGCAGAGAATGGCGATCATCCTACGAGCAGTACTTC.